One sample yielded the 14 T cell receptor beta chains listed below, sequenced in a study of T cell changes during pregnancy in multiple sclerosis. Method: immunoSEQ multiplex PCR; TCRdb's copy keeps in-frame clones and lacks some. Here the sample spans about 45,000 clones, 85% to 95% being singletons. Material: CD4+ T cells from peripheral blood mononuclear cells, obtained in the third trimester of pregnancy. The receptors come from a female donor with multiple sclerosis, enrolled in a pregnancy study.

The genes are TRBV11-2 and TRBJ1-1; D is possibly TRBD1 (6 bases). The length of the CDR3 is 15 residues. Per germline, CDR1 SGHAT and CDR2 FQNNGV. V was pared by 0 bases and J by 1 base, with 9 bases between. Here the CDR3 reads CASSLDTGRNTEAFF. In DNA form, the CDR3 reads TGTGCCAGCAGCTTAGATACAGGGAGGAACACTGAAGCTTTCTTT.

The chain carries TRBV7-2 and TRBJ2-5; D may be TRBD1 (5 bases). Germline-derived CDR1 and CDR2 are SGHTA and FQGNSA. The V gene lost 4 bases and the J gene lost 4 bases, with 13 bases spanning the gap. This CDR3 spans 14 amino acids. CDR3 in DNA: TGTGCCAGCAGCTACGACAGTGCTGGAGAGACCCAGTACTTC. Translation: CASSYDSAGETQYF. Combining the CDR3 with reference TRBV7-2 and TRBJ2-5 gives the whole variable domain GAGVSQSPSNKVTEKGKDVELRCDPISGHTALYWYRQSLGQGLEFLIYFQGNSAPDKSGLPSDRFSAERTGGSVSTLTIQRTQQEDSAVYLCASSYDSAGETQYFGPGTRLLVL.

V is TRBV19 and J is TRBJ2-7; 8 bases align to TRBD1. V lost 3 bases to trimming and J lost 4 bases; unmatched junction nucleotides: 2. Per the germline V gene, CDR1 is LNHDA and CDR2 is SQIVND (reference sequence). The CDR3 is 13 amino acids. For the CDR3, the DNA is TGTGCCAGTAGTATTAGGACAGGGTACGAGCAGTACTTC. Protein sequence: CASSIRTGYEQYF.

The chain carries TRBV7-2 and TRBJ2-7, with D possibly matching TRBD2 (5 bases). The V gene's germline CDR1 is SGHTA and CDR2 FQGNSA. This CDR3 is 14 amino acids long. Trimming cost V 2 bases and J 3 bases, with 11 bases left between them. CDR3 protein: CASSLINGNYEQYF. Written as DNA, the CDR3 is TGTGCCAGCAGCTTAATAAACGGGAACTACGAGCAGTACTTC.

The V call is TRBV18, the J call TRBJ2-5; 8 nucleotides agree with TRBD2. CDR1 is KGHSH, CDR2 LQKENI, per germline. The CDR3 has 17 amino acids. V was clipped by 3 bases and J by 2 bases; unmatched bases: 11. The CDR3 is CASSPLGIAGKQETQYF. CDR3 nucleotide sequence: TGTGCCAGCTCACCCCTCGGGATAGCGGGAAAACAAGAGACCCAGTACTTC. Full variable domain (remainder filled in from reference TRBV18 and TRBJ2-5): NAGVMQNPRHLVRRRGQEARLRCSPMKGHSHVYWYRQLPEEGLKFMVYLQKENIIDESGMPKERFSAEFPKEGPSILRIQQVVRGDSAAYFCASSPLGIAGKQETQYFGPGTRLLVL.

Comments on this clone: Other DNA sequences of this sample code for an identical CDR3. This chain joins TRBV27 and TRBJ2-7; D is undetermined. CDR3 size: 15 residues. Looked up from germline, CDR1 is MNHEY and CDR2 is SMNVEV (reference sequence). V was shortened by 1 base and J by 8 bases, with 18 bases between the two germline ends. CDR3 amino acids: CASSLWSDTPTKQYF. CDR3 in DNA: TGTGCCAGCAGTTTATGGTCAGACACTCCTACGAAGCAGTACTTC.

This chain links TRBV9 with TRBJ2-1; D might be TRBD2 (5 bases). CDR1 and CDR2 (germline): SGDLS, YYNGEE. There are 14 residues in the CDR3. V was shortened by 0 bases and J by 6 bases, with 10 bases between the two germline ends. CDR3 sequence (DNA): TGTGCCAGCAGCGTAGCTCCAGCGGCCAATGAGCAGTTCTTC. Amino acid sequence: CASSVAPAANEQFF.

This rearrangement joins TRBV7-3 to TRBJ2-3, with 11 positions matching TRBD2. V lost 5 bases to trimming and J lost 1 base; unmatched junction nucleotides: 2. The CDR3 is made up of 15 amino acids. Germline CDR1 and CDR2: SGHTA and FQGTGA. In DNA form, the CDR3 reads TGTGCCAGCAGCAGTAGCGGGAGGGGCACAGATACGCAGTATTTT. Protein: CASSSSGRGTDTQYF.

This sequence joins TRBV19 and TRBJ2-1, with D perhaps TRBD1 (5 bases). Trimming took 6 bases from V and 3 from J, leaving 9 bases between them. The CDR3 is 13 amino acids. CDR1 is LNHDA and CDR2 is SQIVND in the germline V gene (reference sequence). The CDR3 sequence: CASRGVGYNEQFF. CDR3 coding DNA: TGTGCCAGTAGAGGGGTCGGCTACAATGAGCAGTTCTTC.

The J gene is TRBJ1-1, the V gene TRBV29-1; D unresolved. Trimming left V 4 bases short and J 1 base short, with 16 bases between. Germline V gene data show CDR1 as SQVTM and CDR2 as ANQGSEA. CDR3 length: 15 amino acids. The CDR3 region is CSVGPGLLGNTEAFF. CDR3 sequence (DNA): TGCAGCGTTGGGCCAGGACTTTTAGGGAACACTGAAGCTTTCTTT.

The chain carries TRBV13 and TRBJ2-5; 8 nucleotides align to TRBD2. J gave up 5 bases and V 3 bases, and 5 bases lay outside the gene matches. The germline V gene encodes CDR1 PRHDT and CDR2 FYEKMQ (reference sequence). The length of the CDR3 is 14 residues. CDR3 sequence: CASSFLAGRETQYF. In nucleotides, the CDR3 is TGTGCCAGCAGCTTTCTAGCGGGTCGGGAGACCCAGTACTTC.

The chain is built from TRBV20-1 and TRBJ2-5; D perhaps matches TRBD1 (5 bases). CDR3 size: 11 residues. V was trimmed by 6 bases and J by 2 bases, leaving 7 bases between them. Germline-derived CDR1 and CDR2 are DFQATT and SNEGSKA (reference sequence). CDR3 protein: CSAYRQETQYF. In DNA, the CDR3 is TGCAGTGCCTACAGGCAAGAGACCCAGTACTTC.

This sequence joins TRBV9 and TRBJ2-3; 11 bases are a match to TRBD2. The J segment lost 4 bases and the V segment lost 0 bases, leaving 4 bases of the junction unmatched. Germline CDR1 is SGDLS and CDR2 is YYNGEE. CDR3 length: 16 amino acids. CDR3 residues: CASSVGIAGGPDTQYF. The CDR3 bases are TGTGCCAGCAGCGTAGGTATAGCGGGAGGGCCAGATACGCAGTATTTT.

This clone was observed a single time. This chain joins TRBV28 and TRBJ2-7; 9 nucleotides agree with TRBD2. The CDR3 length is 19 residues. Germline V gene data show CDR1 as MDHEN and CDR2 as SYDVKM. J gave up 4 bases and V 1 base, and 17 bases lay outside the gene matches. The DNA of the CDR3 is TGTGCCAGCAGTTTATTGATGTCGGCTAGCGGGAATATAGGTTACGAGCAGTACTTC. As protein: CASSLLMSASGNIGYEQYF.